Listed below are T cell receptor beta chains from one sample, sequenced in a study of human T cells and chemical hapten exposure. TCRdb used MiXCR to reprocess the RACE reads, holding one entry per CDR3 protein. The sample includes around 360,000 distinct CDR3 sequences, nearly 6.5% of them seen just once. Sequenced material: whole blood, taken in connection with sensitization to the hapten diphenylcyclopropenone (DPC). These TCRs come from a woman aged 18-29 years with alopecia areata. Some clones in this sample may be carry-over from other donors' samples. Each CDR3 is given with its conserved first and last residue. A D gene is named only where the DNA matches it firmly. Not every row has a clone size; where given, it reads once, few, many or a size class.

TGTGCCACCAGCAGAGATCTGGGCTTCGGGACAGATACGCAGTATTTT CATSRDLGFGTDTQYF . . TRBJ2-3 TRBV15
TGCAGTGCTATCGGGTCGCTAGCGGGGGGGCGTGGTGAGCAGTTCTTC CSAIGSLAGGRGEQFF TRBD2 many TRBJ2-1 TRBV20-1
TGTGCCAGCAGTTCGACAGGGGATAGCACAGATACGCAGTATTTT CASSSTGDSTDTQYF TRBD1 many TRBJ2-3 TRBV12-3/TRBV12-4
TGTGCCAGCAGCTGGACTAGCGGGGACGAGACCCAGTACTTC CASSWTSGDETQYF TRBD2 many TRBJ2-5 TRBV7-2
TGTGCCAGCAGTTTTAGCGATAAGACCCAGTACTTC CASSFSDKTQYF . . TRBJ2-5 TRBV12-3/TRBV12-4
TGTGCCAGCAGCCAATTTGCACGGGATAGCAATCAGCCCCAGCATTTT CASSQFARDSNQPQHF . few TRBJ1-5 TRBV4-2
TGTGCCAGCTCACCCATACCCTCTGGGGCCAACGTCCTGACTTTC CASSPIPSGANVLTF . many TRBJ2-6 TRBV18
TGTGCCAGCAGTTTACAGGGCGGCTACACCTTC CASSLQGGYTF . many TRBJ1-2 TRBV6-6
TGTGCCAGCAGCTCATCCGGGGTAACCTACAATGAGCAGTTCTTC CASSSSGVTYNEQFF . . TRBJ2-1 TRBV7-3
TGTGCCATCACGGGGACTAGCGGGGGGCCGTCAGATACGCAGTATTTT CAITGTSGGPSDTQYF TRBD2 . TRBJ2-3 TRBV10-3
TGTGCCAGCAGCTCGGGACCCGACGCCTACGAGCAGTACTTC CASSSGPDAYEQYF . . TRBJ2-7 TRBV11-3
TGTGCCAGCAGCCAAGAACCGGGACTAGCCAAAAACATTCAGTACTTC CASSQEPGLAKNIQYF . . TRBJ2-4 TRBV3-1
TGTGCCAGCAGCCCCCTAGGGACAAGACCCAGAGTAGCTTTCTTT CASSPLGTRPRVAFF . many TRBJ1-1 TRBV12-3/TRBV12-4
TGCAGTGCTGGATCCCACGGGGGACTGAACACCGGGGAGCTGTTTTTT CSAGSHGGLNTGELFF . . TRBJ2-2 TRBV20-1
TGCAGTGCTAGTTCGGCAGGGAGGTTCTACGAGCAGTACTTC CSASSAGRFYEQYF . . TRBJ2-7 TRBV20-1
TGCAGCGCTTCAGGGGGCGTGGGTACTGAAGCTTTCTTT CSASGGVGTEAFF TRBD1 many TRBJ1-1 TRBV29-1
TGCGCCAGCAGCCTTGAGGGACCGACCTCAACTAATGAAAAACTGTTTTTT CASSLEGPTSTNEKLFF . many TRBJ1-4 TRBV4-3
TGCAGCGTGGGGGGAGTGCGGGCAGAAGCCTACGAGCAGTACTTC CSVGGVRAEAYEQYF . few TRBJ2-7 TRBV29-1
TGTGCCAGCAGTTTACTAGCGGGGGATGAGGAGCAGTTCTTC CASSLLAGDEEQFF TRBD2 . TRBJ2-1 TRBV12-3/TRBV12-4
TGTGCCAGCAGCCGGGACAGTGGCACTGAAGCTTTCTTT CASSRDSGTEAFF TRBD1 . TRBJ1-1 TRBV6-4
TGTGCCAGCAGCCCCGTAACGCAGCGGGGGCCCCTAGAGACCCAGTACTTC CASSPVTQRGPLETQYF TRBD2 . TRBJ2-5 TRBV3-1
TGTGCCAGCAGCCAAGCGTTTAAGGGAAACAGGCGACGAGGAGCTTTCTTT CASSQAFKGNRRRGAFF . . TRBJ1-1 TRBV14
TGCAGTGCTAGACGGGACAGGGATCAGCCCCAGCATTTT CSARRDRDQPQHF TRBD1 many TRBJ1-5 TRBV20-1
TGCAGTGCCCCTCCTCGGACGGCTAACACAGATACGCAGTATTTT CSAPPRTANTDTQYF . . TRBJ2-3 TRBV20-1
TGTGCCAGCAGCCAAGACCGGGATCAGCCCCAGCATTTT CASSQDRDQPQHF . many TRBJ1-5 TRBV3-1
TGCGCCAGCAGCTTGGTTTCTAGCGCCGGTAGCGAGCAGTACTTC CASSLVSSAGSEQYF . . TRBJ2-7 TRBV5-1
TGCAGCGTCGCTGACGGGCTCTTGGGCAATCAGCCCCAGCATTTT CSVADGLLGNQPQHF . many TRBJ1-5 TRBV29-1
TGTGCCAGCAGTTCTTTTCTAGCGGGAGTCTCTGGGGCCAACGTCCTGACTTTC CASSSFLAGVSGANVLTF TRBD2 few TRBJ2-6 TRBV27
TGTGCCAGCAGCTTAGCGGCCCGACCTTCAACTAATGAAAAACTGTTTTTT CASSLAARPSTNEKLFF . . TRBJ1-4 TRBV7-9
TGTGCCAGCAGCTTAGTCGGGCTACTAGCTGACTCCTACAATGAGCAGTTCTTC CASSLVGLLADSYNEQFF . few TRBJ2-1 TRBV7-2
TGTGCCAGCAGCTTGAGGGGGTTCACTGAAGCTTTCTTT CASSLRGFTEAFF . many TRBJ1-1 TRBV7-2